The 17 T cell receptor beta chains below all came from one sample that was sequenced in a study of cytomegalovirus exposure and HLA in healthy donors. The protocol was immunoSEQ multiplex PCR, while the TCRdb copy is restricted to in-frame clones and leaves out a portion. The sample includes about 150,000 clones, roughly 90% of them seen just once. Sequencing was performed on PBMCs. These receptors were obtained from a man aged 18 to 35 in good health and CMV-seronegative.

This chain connects TRBV5-8 to TRBJ1-5; 8 positions match TRBD1. CDR1 SGHTS and CDR2 YDEGEE come from the germline V gene. This CDR3 has 17 residues. After removal of 0 bases from V and 1 base from J, the junction contained 6 bases not matched to a gene. CDR3 sequence (DNA): TGTGCCAGCAGCTTGGAGGTCAGGGGGCCGAGCAATCAGCCCCAGCATTTT. Amino acid sequence: CASSLEVRGPSNQPQHF.

V is TRBV9 and J is TRBJ2-1; unclear D gene. The CDR3 has 13 residues. V was shortened by 4 bases and J by 6 bases, with 11 bases between the two germline ends. Germline assignment: CDR1 SGDLS and CDR2 YYNGEE. The CDR3 sequence: CASSTHPGNEQFF. In DNA, the CDR3 is TGTGCCAGCAGCACTCACCCCGGCAATGAGCAGTTCTTC.

The chain joins TRBV13 to TRBJ2-7; 10 bases fit TRBD2. The CDR3 totals 14 residues. From germline, CDR1 is PRHDT and CDR2 FYEKMQ (reference sequence). V shed 7 bases, J shed 5 bases, and the junction held 8 bases outside the gene matches. The CDR3, as DNA: TGTGCCAGCATACGAGCGGGGGGGCGGAACGAGCAGTACTTC. As protein: CASIRAGGRNEQYF.

This chain joins TRBV11-3 and TRBJ2-1, with D perhaps matching TRBD1 (6 bases). CDR1 and CDR2 from the germline V gene are SGHNT and YENEEA. V was shortened by 3 bases and J by 5 bases, with 8 bases between the two germline ends. The CDR3 length is 13 residues. Written as DNA, the CDR3 is TGTGCCAGCAGCTTGGACAGCCACAATGAGCAGTTCTTC. It is translated as CASSLDSHNEQFF.

The V call is TRBV27, the J call TRBJ2-1; 7 nucleotides agree with TRBD2. The V segment lost 8 bases and the J segment 3 bases; nucleotides outside the gene matches: 4. From germline, CDR1 is MNHEY and CDR2 SMNVEV (reference sequence). The CDR3 is 13 amino acids. CDR3 DNA: TGTGCCAGCGAGGCGGGGGTCTACAATGAGCAGTTCTTC. This codes for CASEAGVYNEQFF.

The chain links TRBV27 to TRBJ1-4, with no clear D. This CDR3 region has 12 residues. Germline CDR1 and CDR2: MNHEY and SMNVEV (reference sequence). The ends were cut back, 4 bases at V and 8 bases at J, with 8 bases in the middle. The CDR3 bases are TGTGCCAGCAGTTCGGACTTGGAAAAACTGTTTTTT. Its protein product is CASSSDLEKLFF.

The chain combines TRBV5-1 with TRBJ1-1; TRBD1 is a possible D gene (6 bases). Looked up from germline, CDR1 is SGHRS and CDR2 is YFSETQ. Trimming took off 4 bases at V and 1 base at J, with 11 bases between the two ends. This CDR3 spans 14 amino acids. CDR3 sequence (DNA): TGCGCCAGCAGCCCCACGACAGGGAACACTGAAGCTTTCTTT. Translation gives CASSPTTGNTEAFF. The complete variable domain, with remaining parts taken from reference TRBV5-1 and TRBJ1-1, reads KAGVTQTPRYLIKTRGQQVTLSCSPISGHRSVSWYQQTPGQGLQFLFEYFSETQRNKGNFPGRFSGRQFSNSRSEMNVSTLELGDSALYLCASSPTTGNTEAFFGQGTRLTVV.

This sequence joins TRBV19 and TRBJ1-2; D gene ambiguous. Germline-derived CDR1 and CDR2 are LNHDA and SQIVND (reference sequence). Trimming removed 5 bases at V and 0 bases at J, with 13 bases between. The CDR3 extends over 15 amino acids. CDR3 coding DNA: TGTGCCAGTAGTGGGCAGGCTACCACTAACTATGGCTACACCTTC. Translating it yields CASSGQATTNYGYTF.

This clone was seen only a few times. This sequence joins TRBV5-1 and TRBJ2-7, with TRBD1 matching 8 bases. The CDR3 has 13 residues. Germline lookup yields CDR1 SGHRS and CDR2 YFSETQ. J lost 9 bases, V lost 0 bases, and 5 bases had no gene match. The CDR3 DNA sequence: TGCGCCAGCAGCTTGGCTCAGGGGGCTGGGCAGTACTTC. Translated, it gives CASSLAQGAGQYF. Combining the CDR3 with reference TRBV5-1 and TRBJ2-7 gives the whole variable domain KAGVTQTPRYLIKTRGQQVTLSCSPISGHRSVSWYQQTPGQGLQFLFEYFSETQRNKGNFPGRFSGRQFSNSRSEMNVSTLELGDSALYLCASSLAQGAGQYFGPGTRLTVT.

The CDR3 DNA reads TGTGCCATCAGTGAGGGGCTAGCGGGGGAGACCCAGTACTTC. This translates into CAISEGLAGETQYF. V is TRBV10-3 and J is TRBJ2-5; 9 bases match TRBD2. With 2 bases clipped from V and 5 bases from J, the junction kept 3 bases outside the gene matches. This CDR3 comprises 14 residues. Germline CDR1 ENHRY, CDR2 SYGVKD.

The chain combines TRBV5-4 with TRBJ2-1, with 9 bases fitting TRBD2. V was clipped by 0 bases and J by 3 bases; unmatched bases: 1. The CDR3 sequence is 15 residues long. Germline lookup yields CDR1 SGHNT and CDR2 YYREEE (reference sequence). The CDR3 DNA reads as TGTGCCAGCAGCTTGGGACTAGCGGTCTACAATGAGCAGTTCTTC. This translates into CASSLGLAVYNEQFF.

This clone was seen only a few times. The genes are TRBV9 and TRBJ2-5; 10 bases fit TRBD1. The length of the CDR3 is 17 residues. The germline V gene has CDR1 SGDLS and CDR2 YYNGEE. Trimming removed 0 bases from V and 3 bases from J; junction bases left unmatched: 8. The CDR3 nucleotides read TGTGCCAGCAGCGTAGGGGGGACAGGGGTCGCGAAAGAGACCCAGTACTTC. This codes for CASSVGGTGVAKETQYF.

V and J are TRBV30 and TRBJ2-5, with D possibly matching TRBD2 (7 bases). Germline V lookup: CDR1 GTSNPN, CDR2 SVGIG (reference sequence). The CDR3 totals 17 residues. Trimming removed 2 bases from V and 5 bases from J, with 24 bases in between. The CDR3 DNA follows: TGTGCCTGGAGTCCCAAGGGAAGGGGGGGGCTTTCGGAGACCCAGTACTTC. As protein: CAWSPKGRGGLSETQYF.

V and J are TRBV5-1 and TRBJ2-1, with a tentative D call TRBD1 (5 bases). The CDR3 sequence is 15 residues long. V lost 0 bases, J lost 8 bases, and 15 bases lay in between. Germline-derived CDR1 and CDR2 are SGHRS and YFSETQ. CDR3 in amino acids: CASSLGILGPDEQFF. The DNA of the CDR3 is TGCGCCAGCAGCTTGGGTATATTGGGGCCGGATGAGCAGTTCTTC.

The chain combines TRBV7-2 with TRBJ2-1; D might be TRBD2 (6 bases). V was pared by 1 base and J by 5 bases, with 12 bases between. The V gene's germline CDR1 is SGHTA and CDR2 FQGNSA. This CDR3 comprises 15 residues. The CDR3 region is CASSLVGGSDNEQFF. Here the CDR3 DNA reads TGTGCCAGCAGCTTAGTCGGGGGATCGGACAATGAGCAGTTCTTC.

The chain joins TRBV19 to TRBJ2-3; 11 bases are shared with TRBD2. The CDR3 runs 16 residues. V was pared by 6 bases and J by 0 bases, with 5 bases of the junction left unmatched. The V gene's germline CDR1 is LNHDA and CDR2 SQIVND (reference sequence). The CDR3 region is CASSLAGGPSTDTQYF. The CDR3 nucleotides read TGTGCCAGTAGCTTAGCGGGGGGGCCTAGCACAGATACGCAGTATTTT.

This clone was counted a few times. The chain has TRBV21-1 and TRBJ2-7; TRBD1, the table's D call, lacks a check against the DNA. TRBV21-1 is annotated as a pseudogene. The CDR3 spans 15 residues. Here the CDR3 reads CASSKVTGGLDEQYF. The CDR3 DNA follows: TGTGCCAGCAGCAAAGTTACAGGGGGCCTCGACGAGCAGTACTTC.